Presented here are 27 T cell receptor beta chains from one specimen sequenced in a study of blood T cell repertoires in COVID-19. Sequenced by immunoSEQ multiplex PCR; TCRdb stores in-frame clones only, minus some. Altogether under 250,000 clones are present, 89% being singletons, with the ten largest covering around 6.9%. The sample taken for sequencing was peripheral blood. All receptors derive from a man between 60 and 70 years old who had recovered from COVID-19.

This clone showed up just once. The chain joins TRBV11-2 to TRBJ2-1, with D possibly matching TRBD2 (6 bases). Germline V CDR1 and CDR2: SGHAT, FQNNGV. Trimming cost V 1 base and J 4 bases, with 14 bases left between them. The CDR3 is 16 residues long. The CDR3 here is CASSLVWRGAYNEQFF. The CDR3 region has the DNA TGTGCCAGCAGCTTAGTGTGGCGGGGCGCATACAATGAGCAGTTCTTC.

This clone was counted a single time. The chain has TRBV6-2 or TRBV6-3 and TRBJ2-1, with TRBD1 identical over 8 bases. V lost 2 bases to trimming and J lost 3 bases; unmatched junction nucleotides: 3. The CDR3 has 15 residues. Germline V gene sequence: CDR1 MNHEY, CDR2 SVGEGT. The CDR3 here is CASSYVDRVYNEQFF. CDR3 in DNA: TGTGCCAGCAGTTACGTGGACAGGGTCTACAATGAGCAGTTCTTC.

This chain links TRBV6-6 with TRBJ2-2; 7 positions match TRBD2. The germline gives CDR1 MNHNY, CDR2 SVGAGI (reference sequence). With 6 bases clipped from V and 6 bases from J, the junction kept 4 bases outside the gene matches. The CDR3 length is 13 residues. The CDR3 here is CASSRAGPGELFF. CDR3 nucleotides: TGTGCCAGCAGCAGAGCGGGGCCCGGGGAGCTGTTTTTT.

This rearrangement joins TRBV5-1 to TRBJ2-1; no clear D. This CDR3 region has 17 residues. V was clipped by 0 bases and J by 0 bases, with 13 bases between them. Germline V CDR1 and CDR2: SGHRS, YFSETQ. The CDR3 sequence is CASSLDAPESSYNEQFF. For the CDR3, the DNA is TGCGCCAGCAGCTTGGATGCCCCGGAGAGCTCCTACAATGAGCAGTTCTTC.

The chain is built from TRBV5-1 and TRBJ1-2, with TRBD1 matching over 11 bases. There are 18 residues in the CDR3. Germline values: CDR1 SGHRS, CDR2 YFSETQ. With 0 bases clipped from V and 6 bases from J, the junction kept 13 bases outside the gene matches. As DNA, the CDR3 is TGCGCCAGCAGCTTGGGGGAAAGGACAGGGGGCCCCCGCAATGGCTACACCTTC. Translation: CASSLGERTGGPRNGYTF.

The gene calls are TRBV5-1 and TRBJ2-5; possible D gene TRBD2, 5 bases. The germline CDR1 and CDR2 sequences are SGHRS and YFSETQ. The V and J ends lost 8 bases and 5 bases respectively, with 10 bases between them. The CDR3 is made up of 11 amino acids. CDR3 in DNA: TGCGCCAGTAAAGAGGGCGAGACCCAGTACTTC. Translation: CASKEGETQYF.

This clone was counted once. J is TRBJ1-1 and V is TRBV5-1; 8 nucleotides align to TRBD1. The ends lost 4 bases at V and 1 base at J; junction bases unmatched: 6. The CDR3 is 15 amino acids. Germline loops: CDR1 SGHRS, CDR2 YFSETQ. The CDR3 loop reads CASSPRGQENTEAFF. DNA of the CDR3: TGCGCCAGCAGCCCGAGGGGACAGGAGAACACTGAAGCTTTCTTT.

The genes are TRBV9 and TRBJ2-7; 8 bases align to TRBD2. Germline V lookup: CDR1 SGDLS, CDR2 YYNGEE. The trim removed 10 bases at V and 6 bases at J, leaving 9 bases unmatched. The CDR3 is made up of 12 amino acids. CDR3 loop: CAAFREGCEQYF. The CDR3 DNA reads TGTGCCGCCTTTCGGGAGGGGTGCGAGCAGTACTTC.

CDR3 amino acids: CASSQEPAGGYEQYF. CDR3 coding DNA: TGTGCCAGCAGCCAAGAACCCGCTGGCGGCTACGAGCAGTACTTC. The chain is built from TRBV3-1 (or the pseudogene TRBV3-2) and TRBJ2-7; the D is unclear. The CDR3 consists of 15 residues. The germline V gene encodes CDR1 LGHDT and CDR2 YNNKEL (reference sequence). The germline V and J ends were trimmed by 0 bases and 3 bases, with 12 bases remaining between them.

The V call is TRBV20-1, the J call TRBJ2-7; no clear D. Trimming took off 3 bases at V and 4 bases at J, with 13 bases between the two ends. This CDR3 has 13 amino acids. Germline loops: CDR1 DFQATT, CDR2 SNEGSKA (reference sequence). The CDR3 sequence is CSASGQLDYEQYF. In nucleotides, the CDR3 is TGCAGTGCTAGTGGGCAGCTAGATTACGAGCAGTACTTC.

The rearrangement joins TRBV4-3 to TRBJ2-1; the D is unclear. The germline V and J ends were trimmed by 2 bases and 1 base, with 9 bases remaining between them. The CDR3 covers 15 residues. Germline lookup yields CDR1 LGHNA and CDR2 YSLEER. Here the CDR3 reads CASSQWRLSYNEQFF. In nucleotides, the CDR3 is TGCGCCAGCAGCCAATGGCGACTGTCCTACAATGAGCAGTTCTTC.

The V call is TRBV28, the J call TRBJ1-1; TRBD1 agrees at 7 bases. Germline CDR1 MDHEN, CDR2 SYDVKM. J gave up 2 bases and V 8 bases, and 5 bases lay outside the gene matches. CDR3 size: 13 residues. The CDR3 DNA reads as TGTGCCAGCTACGACAGGGACAACACTGAAGCTTTCTTT. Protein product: CASYDRDNTEAFF. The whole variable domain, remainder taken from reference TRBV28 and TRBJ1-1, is DVKVTQSSRYLVKRTGEKVFLECVQDMDHENMFWYRQDPGLGLRLIYFSYDVKMKEKGDIPEGYSVSREKKERFSLILESASTNQTSMYLCASYDRDNTEAFFGQGTRLTVV.

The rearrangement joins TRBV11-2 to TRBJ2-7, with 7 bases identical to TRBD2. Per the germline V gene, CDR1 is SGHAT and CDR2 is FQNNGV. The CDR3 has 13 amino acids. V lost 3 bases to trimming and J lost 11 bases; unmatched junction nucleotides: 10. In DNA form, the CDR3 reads TGTGCCAGCAGCTTGGAACCTCGGGGGGATGAGTACTTC. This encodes CASSLEPRGDEYF.

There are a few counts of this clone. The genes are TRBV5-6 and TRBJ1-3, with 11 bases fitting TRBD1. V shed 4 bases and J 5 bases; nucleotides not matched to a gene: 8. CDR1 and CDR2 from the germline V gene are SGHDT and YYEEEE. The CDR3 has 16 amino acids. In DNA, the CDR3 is TGTGCCAGCAGCCCGACTGGACAGGGGGCGCGAAACACCATATATTTT. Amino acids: CASSPTGQGARNTIYF.

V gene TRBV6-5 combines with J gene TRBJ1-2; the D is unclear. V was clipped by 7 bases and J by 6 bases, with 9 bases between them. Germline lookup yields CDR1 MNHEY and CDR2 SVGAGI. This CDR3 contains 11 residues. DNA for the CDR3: TGTGCCAGCACGCCGGGGAATGGCTACACCTTC. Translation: CASTPGNGYTF.

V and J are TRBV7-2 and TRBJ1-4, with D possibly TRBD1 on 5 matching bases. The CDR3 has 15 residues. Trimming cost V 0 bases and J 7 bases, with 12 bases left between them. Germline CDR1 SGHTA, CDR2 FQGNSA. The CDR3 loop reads CASSLAVGVAEKLFF. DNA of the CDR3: TGTGCCAGCAGCTTAGCGGTAGGGGTGGCTGAAAAACTGTTTTTT.

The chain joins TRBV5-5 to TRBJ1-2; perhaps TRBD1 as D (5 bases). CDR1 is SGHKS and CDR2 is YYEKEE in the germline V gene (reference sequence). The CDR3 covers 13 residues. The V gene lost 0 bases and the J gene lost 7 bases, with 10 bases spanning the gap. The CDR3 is CASSLERQGGYTF. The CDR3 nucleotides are TGTGCCAGCAGCTTGGAACGGCAGGGTGGCTACACCTTC. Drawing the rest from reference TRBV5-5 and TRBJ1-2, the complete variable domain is DAGVTQSPTHLIKTRGQQVTLRCSPISGHKSVSWYQQVLGQGPQFIFQYYEKEERGRGNFPDRFSARQFPNYSSELNVNALLLGDSALYLCASSLERQGGYTFGSGTRLTVV.

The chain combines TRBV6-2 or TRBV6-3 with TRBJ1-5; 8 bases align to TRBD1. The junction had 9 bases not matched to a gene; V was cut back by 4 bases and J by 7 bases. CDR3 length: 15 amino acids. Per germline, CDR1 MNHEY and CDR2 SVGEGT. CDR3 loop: CASSFSGQGGQPQHF. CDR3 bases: TGTGCCAGCAGTTTTTCCGGACAGGGAGGCCAGCCCCAGCATTTT.

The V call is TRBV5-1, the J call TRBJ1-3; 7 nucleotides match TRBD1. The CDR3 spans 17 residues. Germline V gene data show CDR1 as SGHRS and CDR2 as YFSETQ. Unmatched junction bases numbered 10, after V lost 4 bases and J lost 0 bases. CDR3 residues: CASSDPGQFFSGNTIYF. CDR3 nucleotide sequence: TGCGCCAGCAGCGATCCGGGACAGTTTTTCTCTGGAAACACCATATATTTT.

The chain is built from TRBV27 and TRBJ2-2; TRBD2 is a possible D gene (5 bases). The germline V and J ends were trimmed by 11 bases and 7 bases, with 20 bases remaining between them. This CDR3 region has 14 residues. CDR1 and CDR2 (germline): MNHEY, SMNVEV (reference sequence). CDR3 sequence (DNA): TGTGCCGCACGAGGATCGGGATCATACGGGGAGCTGTTTTTT. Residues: CAARGSGSYGELFF.

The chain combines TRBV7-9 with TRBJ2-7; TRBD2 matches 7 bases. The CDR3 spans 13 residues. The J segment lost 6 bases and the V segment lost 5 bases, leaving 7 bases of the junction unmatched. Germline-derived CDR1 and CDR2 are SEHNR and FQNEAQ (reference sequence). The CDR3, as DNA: TGTGCCAGCAGCCGGGACTACCGGGGCGAGCAGTACTTC. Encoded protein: CASSRDYRGEQYF.

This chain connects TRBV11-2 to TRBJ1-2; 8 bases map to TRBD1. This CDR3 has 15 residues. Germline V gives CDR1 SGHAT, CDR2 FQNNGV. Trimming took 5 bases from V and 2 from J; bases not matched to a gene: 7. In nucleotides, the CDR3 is TGTGCCAGCAGCCCCGAAAACAGGGGGAACTATGGCTACACCTTC. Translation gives CASSPENRGNYGYTF.

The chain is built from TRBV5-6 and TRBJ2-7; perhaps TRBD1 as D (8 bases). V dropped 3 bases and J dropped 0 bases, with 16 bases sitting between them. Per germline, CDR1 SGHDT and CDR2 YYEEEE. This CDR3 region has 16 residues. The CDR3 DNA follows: TGTGCCAGCAGCTCTTGGACAGGGAGGGACTCCTACGAGCAGTACTTC. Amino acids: CASSSWTGRDSYEQYF.

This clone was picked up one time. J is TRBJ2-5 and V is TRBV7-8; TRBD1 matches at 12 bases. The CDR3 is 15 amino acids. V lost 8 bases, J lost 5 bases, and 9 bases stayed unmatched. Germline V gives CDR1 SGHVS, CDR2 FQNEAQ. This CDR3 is CASRPGTGGGETQYF. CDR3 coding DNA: TGTGCCAGCCGTCCCGGGACAGGGGGCGGGGAGACCCAGTACTTC.

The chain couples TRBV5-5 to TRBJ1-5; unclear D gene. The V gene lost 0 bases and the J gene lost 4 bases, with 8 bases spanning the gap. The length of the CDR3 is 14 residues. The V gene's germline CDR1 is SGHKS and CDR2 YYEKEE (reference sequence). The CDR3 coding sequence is TGTGCCAGCAGCTTGGTCCCGGGAAATCAGCCCCAGCATTTT. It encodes CASSLVPGNQPQHF.

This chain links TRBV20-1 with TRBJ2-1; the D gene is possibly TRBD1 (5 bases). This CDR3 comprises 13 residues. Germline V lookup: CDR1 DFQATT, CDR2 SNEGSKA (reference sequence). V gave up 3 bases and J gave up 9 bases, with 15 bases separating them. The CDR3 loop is CSASVRVGPEQFF. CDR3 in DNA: TGCAGTGCTAGTGTCCGGGTGGGGCCTGAGCAGTTCTTC.

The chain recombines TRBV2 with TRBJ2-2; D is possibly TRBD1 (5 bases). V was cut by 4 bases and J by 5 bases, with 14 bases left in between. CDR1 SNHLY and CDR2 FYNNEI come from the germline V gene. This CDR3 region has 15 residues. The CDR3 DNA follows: TGTGCCAGCAGTGCAGACAGTAAACTAACCGGGGAGCTGTTTTTT. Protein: CASSADSKLTGELFF.